The entry below describes one TCR beta chain. This record belongs to a study of cytomegalovirus exposure and HLA in healthy donors. PCR primers comprised 60 Vbeta and 13 Jbeta primers. Only in-frame clones appear in the TCRdb table, and some are missing; sequencing was by immunoSEQ multiplex PCR. In the table there are about 82,000 clones, roughly 72% of which are singletons. Sample: PBMCs. This receptor was taken from a woman aged 45-65 years in good health and CMV-seropositive.

The CDR3 sequence is CASSLELAYEQYF. The CDR3 nucleotides read TGCGCCAGCAGCTTGGAACTAGCATACGAGCAGTACTTC. The gene calls are TRBV5-1 and TRBJ2-7, with TRBD2 as a possible D gene (6 bases). V lost 0 bases and J lost 4, with 8 bases in between. The CDR3 loop spans 13 amino acids. Germline values: CDR1 SGHRS, CDR2 YFSETQ.